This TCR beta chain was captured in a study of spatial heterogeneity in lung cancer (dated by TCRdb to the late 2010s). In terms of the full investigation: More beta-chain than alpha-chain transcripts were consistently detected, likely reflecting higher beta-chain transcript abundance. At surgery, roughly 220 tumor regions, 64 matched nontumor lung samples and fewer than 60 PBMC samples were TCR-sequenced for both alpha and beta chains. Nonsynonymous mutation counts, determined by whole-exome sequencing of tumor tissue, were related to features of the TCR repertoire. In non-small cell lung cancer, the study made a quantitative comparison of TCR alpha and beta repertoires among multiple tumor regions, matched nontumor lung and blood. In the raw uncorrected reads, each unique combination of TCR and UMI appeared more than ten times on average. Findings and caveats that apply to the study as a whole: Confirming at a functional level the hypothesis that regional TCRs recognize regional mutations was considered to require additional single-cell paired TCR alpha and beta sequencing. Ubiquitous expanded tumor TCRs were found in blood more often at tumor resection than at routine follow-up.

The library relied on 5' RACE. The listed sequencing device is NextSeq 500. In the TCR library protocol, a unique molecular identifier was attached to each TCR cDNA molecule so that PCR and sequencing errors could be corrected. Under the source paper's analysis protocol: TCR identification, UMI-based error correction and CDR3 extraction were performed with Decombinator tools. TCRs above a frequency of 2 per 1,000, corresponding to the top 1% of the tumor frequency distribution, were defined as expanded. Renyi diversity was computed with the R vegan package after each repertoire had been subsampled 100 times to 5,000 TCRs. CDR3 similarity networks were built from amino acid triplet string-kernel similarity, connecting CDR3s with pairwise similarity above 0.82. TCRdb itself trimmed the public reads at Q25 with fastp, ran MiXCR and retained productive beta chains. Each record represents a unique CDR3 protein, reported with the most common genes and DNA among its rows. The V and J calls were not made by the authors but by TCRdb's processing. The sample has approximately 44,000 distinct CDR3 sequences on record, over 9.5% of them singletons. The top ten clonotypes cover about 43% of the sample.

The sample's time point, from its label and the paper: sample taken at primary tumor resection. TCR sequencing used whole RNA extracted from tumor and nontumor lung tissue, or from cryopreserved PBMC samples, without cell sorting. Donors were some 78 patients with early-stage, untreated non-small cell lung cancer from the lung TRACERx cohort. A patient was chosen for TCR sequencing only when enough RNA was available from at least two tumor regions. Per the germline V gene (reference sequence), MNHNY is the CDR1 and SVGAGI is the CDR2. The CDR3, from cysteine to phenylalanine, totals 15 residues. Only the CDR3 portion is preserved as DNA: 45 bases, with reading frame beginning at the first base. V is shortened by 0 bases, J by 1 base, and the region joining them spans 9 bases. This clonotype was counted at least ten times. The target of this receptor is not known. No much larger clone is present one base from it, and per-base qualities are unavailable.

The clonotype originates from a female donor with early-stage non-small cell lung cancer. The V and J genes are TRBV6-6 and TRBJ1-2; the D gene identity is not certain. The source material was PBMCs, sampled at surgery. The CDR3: CASSYSSGLNYGYTF. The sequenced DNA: TGTGCCAGCAGTTACTCTTCGGGCCTTAACTATGGCTACACCTTC.